Here is one T cell receptor beta chain with its context. The data originate from a study of T cell changes during pregnancy in multiple sclerosis. Libraries were prepared by immunoSEQ multiplex PCR; TCRdb keeps only in-frame clonotypes and omits some of them. This repertoire shows fewer than 80,000 clones, approximately 93% found once; its top ten account for approximately 0.15%. Source: CD4+ T cells from peripheral blood mononuclear cells, taken after pregnancy. The sequence came from a female donor with multiple sclerosis, enrolled in a pregnancy study.

In DNA form, the CDR3 reads TGTGCCAGCAGTTCGAGCGGTGGCTACACCTTC. This codes for CASSSSGGYTF. The V and J genes are TRBV6-5 and TRBJ1-2; D gene uncertain. The CDR3 has 11 amino acids. Per germline, CDR1 MNHEY and CDR2 SVGAGI. Trimming took 4 bases from V and 7 from J, leaving 7 bases between them.